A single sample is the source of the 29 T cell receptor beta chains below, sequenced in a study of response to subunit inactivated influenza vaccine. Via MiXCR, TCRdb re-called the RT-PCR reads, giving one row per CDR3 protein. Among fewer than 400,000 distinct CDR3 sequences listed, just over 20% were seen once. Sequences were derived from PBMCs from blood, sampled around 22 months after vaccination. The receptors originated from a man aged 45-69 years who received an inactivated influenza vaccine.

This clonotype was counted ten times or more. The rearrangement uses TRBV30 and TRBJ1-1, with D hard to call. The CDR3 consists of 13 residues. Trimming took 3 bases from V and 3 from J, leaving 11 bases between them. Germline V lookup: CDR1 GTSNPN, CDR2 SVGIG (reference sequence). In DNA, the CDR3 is TGTGCCTGGAGACACCCCCAGGACACTGAAGCTTTCTTT. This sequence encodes CAWRHPQDTEAFF.

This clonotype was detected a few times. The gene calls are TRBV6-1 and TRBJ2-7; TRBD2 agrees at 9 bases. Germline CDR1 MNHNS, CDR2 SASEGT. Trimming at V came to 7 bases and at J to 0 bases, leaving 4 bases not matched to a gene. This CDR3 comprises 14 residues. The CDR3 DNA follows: TGTGCCAGCACTCTGCGGGGGGGCTCCTACGAGCAGTACTTC. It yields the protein CASTLRGGSYEQYF.

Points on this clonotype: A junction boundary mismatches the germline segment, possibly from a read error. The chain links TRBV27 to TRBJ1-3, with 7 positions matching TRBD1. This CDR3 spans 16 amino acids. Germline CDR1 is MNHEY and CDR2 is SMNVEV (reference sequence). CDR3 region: CASSRDRRLSGNAIYF. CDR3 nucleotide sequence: TGTGCCAGCAGTAGGGACAGACGCCTCTCTGGAAACGCCATATATTTT.

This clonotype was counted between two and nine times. CDR3 coding DNA: TGTGCCAGCAGTGGGCCGGGACAGGGGGCGATGAACACTGAAGCTTTCTTT. Translation gives CASSGPGQGAMNTEAFF. The chain recombines TRBV2 with TRBJ1-1; 12 positions match TRBD1. The CDR3 covers 17 residues. V was clipped by 4 bases and J by 0 bases; unmatched bases: 6. Germline CDR1 is SNHLY and CDR2 is FYNNEI.

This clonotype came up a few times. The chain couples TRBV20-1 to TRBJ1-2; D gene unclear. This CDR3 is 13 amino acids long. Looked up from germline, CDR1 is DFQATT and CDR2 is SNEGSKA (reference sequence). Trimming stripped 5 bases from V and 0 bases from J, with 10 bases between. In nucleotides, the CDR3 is TGCAGTGCTGGGCAGGCGACTAACTATGGCTACACCTTC. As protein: CSAGQATNYGYTF.

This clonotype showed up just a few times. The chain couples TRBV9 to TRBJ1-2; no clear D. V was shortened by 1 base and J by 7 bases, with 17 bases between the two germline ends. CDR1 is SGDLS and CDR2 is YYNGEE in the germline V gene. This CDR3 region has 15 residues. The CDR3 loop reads CASSVQVGSRFGYTF. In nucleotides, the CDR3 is TGTGCCAGCAGCGTACAGGTGGGATCGCGGTTTGGCTACACCTTC.

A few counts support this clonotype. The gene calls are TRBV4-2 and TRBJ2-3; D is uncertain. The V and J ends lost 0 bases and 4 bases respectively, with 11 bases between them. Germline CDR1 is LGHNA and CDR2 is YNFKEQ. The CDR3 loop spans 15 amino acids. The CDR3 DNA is TGTGCCAGCAGCCAAGACCAAAGCTTAGCAGATACGCAGTATTTT. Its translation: CASSQDQSLADTQYF.

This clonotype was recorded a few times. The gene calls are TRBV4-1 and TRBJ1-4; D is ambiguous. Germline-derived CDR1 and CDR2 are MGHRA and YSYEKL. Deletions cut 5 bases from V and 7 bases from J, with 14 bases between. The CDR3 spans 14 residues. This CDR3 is CASSSGRFVEKLFF. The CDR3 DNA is TGCGCCAGCAGCTCCGGACGGTTTGTTGAAAAACTGTTTTTT.

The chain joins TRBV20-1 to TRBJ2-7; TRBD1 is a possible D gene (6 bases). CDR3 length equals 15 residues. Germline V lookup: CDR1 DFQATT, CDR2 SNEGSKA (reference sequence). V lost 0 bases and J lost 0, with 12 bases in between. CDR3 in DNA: TGCAGTGCTAGAGATCAAACAGGGCCCTCCTACGAGCAGTACTTC. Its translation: CSARDQTGPSYEQYF.

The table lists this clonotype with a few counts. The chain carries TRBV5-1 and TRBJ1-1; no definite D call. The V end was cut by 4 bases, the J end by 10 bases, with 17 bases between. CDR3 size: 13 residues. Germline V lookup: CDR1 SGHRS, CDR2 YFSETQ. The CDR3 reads CASSPDWRAVAFF. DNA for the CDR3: TGCGCCAGCAGCCCCGATTGGCGGGCGGTAGCTTTCTTT. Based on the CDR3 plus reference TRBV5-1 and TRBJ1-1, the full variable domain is KAGVTQTPRYLIKTRGQQVTLSCSPISGHRSVSWYQQTPGQGLQFLFEYFSETQRNKGNFPGRFSGRQFSNSRSEMNVSTLELGDSALYLCASSPDWRAVAFFGQGTRLTVV.

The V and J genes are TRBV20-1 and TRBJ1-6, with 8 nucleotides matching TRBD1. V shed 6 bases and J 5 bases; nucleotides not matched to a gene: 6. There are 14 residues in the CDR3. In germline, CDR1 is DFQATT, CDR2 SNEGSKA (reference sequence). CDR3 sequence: CSAEPGQDNSPLHF. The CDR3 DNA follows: TGCAGTGCCGAACCGGGACAGGATAATTCACCCCTCCACTTT.

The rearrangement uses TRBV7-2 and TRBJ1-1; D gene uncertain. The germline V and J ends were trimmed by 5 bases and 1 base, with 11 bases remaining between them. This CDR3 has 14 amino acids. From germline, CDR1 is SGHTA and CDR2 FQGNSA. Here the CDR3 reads CASSISLGNTEAFF. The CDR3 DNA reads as TGTGCCAGCAGCATCTCTTTGGGGAACACTGAAGCTTTCTTT.

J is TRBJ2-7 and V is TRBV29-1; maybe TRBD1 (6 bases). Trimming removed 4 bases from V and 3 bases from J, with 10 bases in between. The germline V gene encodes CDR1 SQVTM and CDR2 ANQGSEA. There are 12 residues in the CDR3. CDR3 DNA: TGCAGCGTTGCCCAGGACAGCTACGAGCAGTACTTC. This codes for CSVAQDSYEQYF.

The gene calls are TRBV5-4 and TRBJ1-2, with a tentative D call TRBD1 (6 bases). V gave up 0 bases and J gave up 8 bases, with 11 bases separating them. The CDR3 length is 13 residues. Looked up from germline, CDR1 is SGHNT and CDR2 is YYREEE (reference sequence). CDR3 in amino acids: CASSLEGEGGYTF. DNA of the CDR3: TGTGCCAGCAGCTTGGAGGGGGAAGGGGGCTACACCTTC.

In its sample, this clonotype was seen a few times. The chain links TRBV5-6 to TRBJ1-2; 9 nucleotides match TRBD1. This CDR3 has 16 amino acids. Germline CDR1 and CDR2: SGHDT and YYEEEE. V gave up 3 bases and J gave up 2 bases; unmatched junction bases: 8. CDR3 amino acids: CASSSGGQGTNYGYTF. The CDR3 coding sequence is TGTGCCAGCAGCTCAGGCGGACAGGGGACGAACTATGGCTACACCTTC.

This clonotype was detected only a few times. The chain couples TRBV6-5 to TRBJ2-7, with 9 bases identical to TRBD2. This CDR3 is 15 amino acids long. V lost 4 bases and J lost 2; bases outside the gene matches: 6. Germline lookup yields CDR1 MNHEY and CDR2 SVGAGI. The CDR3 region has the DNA TGTGCCAGCAGTTCCACTAGCGGGCAAGCCTACGAGCAGTACTTC. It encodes CASSSTSGQAYEQYF.

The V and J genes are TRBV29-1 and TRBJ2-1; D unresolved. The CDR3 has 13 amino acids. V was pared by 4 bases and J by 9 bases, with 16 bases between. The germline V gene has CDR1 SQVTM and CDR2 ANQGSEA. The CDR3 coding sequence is TGCAGCGTTGCCCGGGTGTTAGGCAGTGAGCAGTTCTTC. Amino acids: CSVARVLGSEQFF.

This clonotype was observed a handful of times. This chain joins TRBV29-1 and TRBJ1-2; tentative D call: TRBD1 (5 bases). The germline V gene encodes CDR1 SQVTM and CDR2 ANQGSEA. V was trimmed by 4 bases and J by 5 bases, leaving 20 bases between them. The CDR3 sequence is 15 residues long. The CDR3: CSVGGTDRSPYGYTF. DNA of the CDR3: TGCAGCGTTGGTGGGACGGACCGTTCCCCGTATGGCTACACCTTC.

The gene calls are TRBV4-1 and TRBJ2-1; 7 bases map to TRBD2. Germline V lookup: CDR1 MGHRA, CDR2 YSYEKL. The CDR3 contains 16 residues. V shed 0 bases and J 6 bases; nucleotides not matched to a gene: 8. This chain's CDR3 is CASSQDRTRTVNEQFF. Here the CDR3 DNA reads TGCGCCAGCAGCCAAGACCGGACTAGAACTGTCAATGAGCAGTTCTTC.

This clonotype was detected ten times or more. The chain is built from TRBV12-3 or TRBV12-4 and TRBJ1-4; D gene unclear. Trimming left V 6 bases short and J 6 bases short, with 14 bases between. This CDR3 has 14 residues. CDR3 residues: CASSDRPLDEKLFF. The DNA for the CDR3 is TGTGCCAGCAGCGATAGACCTCTCGATGAAAAACTGTTTTTT.

CDR3 nucleotides: TGTGCCAGCAGCTCCCCCGCCAACAATGAGCAGTTCTTC. It encodes CASSSPANNEQFF. J is TRBJ2-1 and V is TRBV7-2; no clear D gene. Trimming left V 4 bases short and J 5 bases short, with 9 bases between. In germline, CDR1 is SGHTA, CDR2 FQGNSA. CDR3 length equals 13 residues. Drawing the rest from reference TRBV7-2 and TRBJ2-1, the complete variable domain is GAGVSQSPSNKVTEKGKDVELRCDPISGHTALYWYRQSLGQGLEFLIYFQGNSAPDKSGLPSDRFSAERTGGSVSTLTIQRTQQEDSAVYLCASSSPANNEQFFGPGTRLTVL.

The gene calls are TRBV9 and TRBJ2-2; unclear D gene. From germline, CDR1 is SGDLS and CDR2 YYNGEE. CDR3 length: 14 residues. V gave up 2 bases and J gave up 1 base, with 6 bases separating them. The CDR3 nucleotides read TGTGCCAGCAGCGTTGGATGGAACACCGGGGAGCTGTTTTTT. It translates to CASSVGWNTGELFF.

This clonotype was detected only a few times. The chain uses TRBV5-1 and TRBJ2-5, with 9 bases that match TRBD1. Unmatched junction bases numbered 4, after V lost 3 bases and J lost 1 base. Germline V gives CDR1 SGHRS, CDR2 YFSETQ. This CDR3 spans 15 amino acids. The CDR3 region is CASSSAGQGQETQYF. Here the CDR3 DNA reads TGCGCCAGCAGCTCCGCGGGACAGGGCCAAGAGACCCAGTACTTC.

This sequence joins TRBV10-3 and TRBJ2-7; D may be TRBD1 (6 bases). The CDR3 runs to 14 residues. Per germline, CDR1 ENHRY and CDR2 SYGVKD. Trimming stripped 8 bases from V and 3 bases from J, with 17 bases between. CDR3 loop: CAISGTTGNYEQYF. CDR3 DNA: TGTGCCATCTCGGGCACAACAGGGAACTACGAGCAGTACTTC.

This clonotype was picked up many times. In DNA form, the CDR3 reads TGTGCCAGCAGCTTGGTAGCGGGGACGCGGGAGACCCAGTACTTC. Protein: CASSLVAGTRETQYF. The rearrangement joins TRBV7-2 to TRBJ2-5, with 8 nucleotides matching TRBD2. Germline CDR1 reads SGHTA; CDR2 reads FQGNSA. The CDR3 sequence is 15 residues long. Trimming took 3 bases from V and 5 from J; bases not matched to a gene: 8. Variable domain in full (rest from reference TRBV7-2 and TRBJ2-5): GAGVSQSPSNKVTEKGKDVELRCDPISGHTALYWYRQSLGQGLEFLIYFQGNSAPDKSGLPSDRFSAERTGGSVSTLTIQRTQQEDSAVYLCASSLVAGTRETQYFGPGTRLLVL.

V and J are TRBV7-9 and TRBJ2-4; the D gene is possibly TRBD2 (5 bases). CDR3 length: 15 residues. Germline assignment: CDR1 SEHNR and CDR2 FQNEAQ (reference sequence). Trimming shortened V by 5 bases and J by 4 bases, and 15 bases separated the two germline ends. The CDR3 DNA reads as TGTGCCAGCAGCCACCCCCCCGGGGATAAAAACATTCAGTACTTC. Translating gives CASSHPPGDKNIQYF. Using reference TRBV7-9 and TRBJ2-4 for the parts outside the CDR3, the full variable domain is DTGVSQNPRHKITKRGQNVTFRCDPISEHNRLYWYRQTLGQGPEFLTYFQNEAQLEKSRLLSDRFSAERPKGSFSTLEIQRTEQGDSAMYLCASSHPPGDKNIQYFGAGTRLSVL.

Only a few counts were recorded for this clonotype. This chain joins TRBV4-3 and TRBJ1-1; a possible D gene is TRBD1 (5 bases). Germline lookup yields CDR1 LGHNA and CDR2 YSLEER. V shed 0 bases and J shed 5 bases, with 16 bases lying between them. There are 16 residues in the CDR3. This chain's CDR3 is CASSQEVAGGRTEAFF. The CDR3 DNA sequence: TGCGCCAGCAGCCAAGAGGTAGCCGGGGGACGGACTGAAGCTTTCTTT.

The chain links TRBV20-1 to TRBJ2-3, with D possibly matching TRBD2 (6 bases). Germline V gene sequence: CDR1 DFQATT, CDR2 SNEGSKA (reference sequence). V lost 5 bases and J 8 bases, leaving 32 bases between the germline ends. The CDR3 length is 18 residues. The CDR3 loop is CSAEYFSFSSALPGTQYF. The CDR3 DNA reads TGCAGTGCTGAGTACTTTTCCTTTTCTAGCGCTCTACCCGGTACGCAGTATTTT.

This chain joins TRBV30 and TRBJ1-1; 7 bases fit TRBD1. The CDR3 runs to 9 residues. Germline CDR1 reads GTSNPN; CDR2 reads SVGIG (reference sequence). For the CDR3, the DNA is TGTTCTCGGGACAGTGAAGCTTTCTTT. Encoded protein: CSRDSEAFF.